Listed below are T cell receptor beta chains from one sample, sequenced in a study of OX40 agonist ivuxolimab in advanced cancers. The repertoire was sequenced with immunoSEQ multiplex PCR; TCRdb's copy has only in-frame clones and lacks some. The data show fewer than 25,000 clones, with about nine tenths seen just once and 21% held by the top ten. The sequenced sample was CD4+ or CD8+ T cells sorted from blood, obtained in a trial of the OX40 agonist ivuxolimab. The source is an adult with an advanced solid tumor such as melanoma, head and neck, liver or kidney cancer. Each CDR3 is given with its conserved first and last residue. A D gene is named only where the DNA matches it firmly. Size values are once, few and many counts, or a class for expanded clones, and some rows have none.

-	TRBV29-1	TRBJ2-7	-	TGCAGCGGCTTGCTAGACTACGAGCAGTACTTC	CSGLLDYEQYF
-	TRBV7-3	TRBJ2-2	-	TGTGCCAGCAGCTTATTCTCAAGGGGCAACACCGGGGAGCTGTTTTTT	CASSLFSRGNTGELFF
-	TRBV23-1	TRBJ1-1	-	TGCGCCAGCAGTCAATCGGAATATGGGACATCGAAGGACACTGAAGCTTTCTTT	CASSQSEYGTSKDTEAFF
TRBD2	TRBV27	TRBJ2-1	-	TGTGCCAGCAGTTTGAGCGGGGTACCCTACAATGAGCAGTTCTTC	CASSLSGVPYNEQFF
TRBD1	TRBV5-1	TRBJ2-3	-	TGCGCCAGCAGCTCCACGGCCGGACAGGGGCTTGGCGATACGCAGTATTTT	CASSSTAGQGLGDTQYF
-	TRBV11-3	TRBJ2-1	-	TGTGCCAGCAGCCCTAGGACGGGTTACAATGAGCAGTTCTTC	CASSPRTGYNEQFF
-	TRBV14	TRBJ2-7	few	TGTGCCAGCAGCCAAGTACAATGGGGCAGGGGAAAATACGAGCAGTACTTC	CASSQVQWGRGKYEQYF
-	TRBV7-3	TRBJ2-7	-	TGTGCCAGCAGCTTAACGTTTTCTGGCGAGCAGTACTTC	CASSLTFSGEQYF
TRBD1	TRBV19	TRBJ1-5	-	TGTGCCAGTAGTAGTCCCGGGACAGGGATTGGTCAGCCCCAGCATTTT	CASSSPGTGIGQPQHF
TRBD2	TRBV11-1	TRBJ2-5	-	TGTGCCAGCAGCTCCTTAGCGGGGGAGACCCAGTACTTC	CASSSLAGETQYF
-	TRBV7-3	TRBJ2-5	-	TGTGCCAGCAGCTTGTATGGAGGCAGGGAAGAGACCCAGTACTTC	CASSLYGGREETQYF
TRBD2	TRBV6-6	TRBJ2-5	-	TGTGCCAGCAGTTACTCAGCCGCTAGCGGGGAGACCCAGTACTTC	CASSYSAASGETQYF
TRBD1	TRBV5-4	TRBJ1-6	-	TGTGCCAGCAGCTTAGACAGGGCCCTCTCACCCCTCCACTTT	CASSLDRALSPLHF
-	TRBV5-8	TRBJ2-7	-	TGTGCCAGCAGCTTGGACGTAGGCCCACCCTACGAGCAGTACTTC	CASSLDVGPPYEQYF
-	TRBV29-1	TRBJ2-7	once	TGCAGCGCTAGTGGGATGGGGGCGGAGTCCTACGAGCAGTACTTC	CSASGMGAESYEQYF
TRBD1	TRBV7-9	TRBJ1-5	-	TGTGCCAGCAGCCCCGGACAGGGACAGCCCCAGCATTTT	CASSPGQGQPQHF
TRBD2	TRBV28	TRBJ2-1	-	TGTGCCAGCAGTTTCGTCCTAGCGGGAGGTGACCGGAGGGGGCCGTACAATGAGCAGTTCTTC	CASSFVLAGGDRRGPYNEQFF
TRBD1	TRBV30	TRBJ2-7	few	TGTGCCTGGAGTCCGACAGGGACCACCTACGAGCAGTACTTC	CAWSPTGTTYEQYF
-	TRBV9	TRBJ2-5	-	TGTGCCAGCAGCGTAGGTGGGGGACAAGAGACCCAGTACTTC	CASSVGGGQETQYF
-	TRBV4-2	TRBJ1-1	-	TGTGCCAGCAGCCAAGAGGGCGGGGGCCCTGAAGCTTTCTTT	CASSQEGGGPEAFF
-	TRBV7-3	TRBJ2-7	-	TGTGCCAGCAGCCCCCCCGGGGGCTACGAGCAGTACTTC	CASSPPGGYEQYF
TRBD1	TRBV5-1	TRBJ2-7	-	TGCGCCAGCAGCTTGGGGACAGGGTACGAGCAGTACTTC	CASSLGTGYEQYF
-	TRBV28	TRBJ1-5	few	TGTGCCAGCAGTTCAGGTCAGCCCCAGCATTTT	CASSSGQPQHF
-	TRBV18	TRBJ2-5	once	TGTGCCAGCTCAGACACCCGGTACCAAGAGACCCAGTACTTC	CASSDTRYQETQYF
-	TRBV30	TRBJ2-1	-	TGTGCCTGGTGTAGGGCGGACTACAATGAGCAGTTCTTC	CAWCRADYNEQFF
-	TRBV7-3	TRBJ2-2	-	TGTGCCAGCAGCTTACTCCAGGGACGCACCGGGGAGCTGTTTTTT	CASSLLQGRTGELFF
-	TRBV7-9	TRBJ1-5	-	TGTGCCAGCAGCACTAGTCGTAGCAATCAGCCCCAGCATTTT	CASSTSRSNQPQHF
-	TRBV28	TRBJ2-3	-	TGTGCCAGCAGCCGAGGGGGAATAGGCACAGATACGCAGTATTTT	CASSRGGIGTDTQYF
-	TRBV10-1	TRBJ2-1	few	TGCGCCAGCAGTTCTGCGGGCCTCGAGGATGAGCAGTTCTTC	CASSSAGLEDEQFF
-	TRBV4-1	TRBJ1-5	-	TGCGCCAGCAGCCAAGCGGCAGGGCGGAGCAATCAGCCCCAGCATTTT	CASSQAAGRSNQPQHF
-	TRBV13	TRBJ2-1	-	TGTGCCAGCAGCTCTGGGACGTACAATGAGCAGTTCTTC	CASSSGTYNEQFF
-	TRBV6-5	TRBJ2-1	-	TGTGCCAGCAGTTACTCACCGACTAGTAATGAGCAGTTCTTC	CASSYSPTSNEQFF
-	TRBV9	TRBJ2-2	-	TGTGCCAGCAGCCCGACAGGGCGGGGGATGTCCGGGGAGCTGTTTTTT	CASSPTGRGMSGELFF
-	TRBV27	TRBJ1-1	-	TGTGCCAGCAGTTTATATAGGGGTCGAGCCGAGTTGGGGACTGAAGCTTTCTTT	CASSLYRGRAELGTEAFF
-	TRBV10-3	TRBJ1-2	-	TGTGCCATCAGTGAGGTCGCGGGATCGGTGGATGGCTACACCTTC	CAISEVAGSVDGYTF
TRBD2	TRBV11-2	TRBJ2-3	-	TGTGCCAGCAGCTTAGGACTTGGACTAGCGGGAGGTCGCGCAGATACGCAGTATTTT	CASSLGLGLAGGRADTQYF
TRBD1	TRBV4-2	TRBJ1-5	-	TGTGCCAGCAGCCAAATTGGGACAGGGGATCGTCAGCCCCAGCATTTT	CASSQIGTGDRQPQHF
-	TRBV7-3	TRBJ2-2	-	TGTGCCAGCAGCTTAATGGGTGCCGGGGAGCTGTTTTTT	CASSLMGAGELFF
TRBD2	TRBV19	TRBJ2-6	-	TGTGCCAGTAGTATAGCGGGGGGTGGGGCCAACGTCCTGACTTTC	CASSIAGGGANVLTF
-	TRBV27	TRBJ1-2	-	TGTGCCAGCAGTAGCAGGGCGGGCTACACCTTC	CASSSRAGYTF
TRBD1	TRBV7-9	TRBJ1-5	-	TGTGCCAGCAGCTCCTTAGGACAGGGGGCAAGGCAGCCCCAGCATTTT	CASSSLGQGARQPQHF
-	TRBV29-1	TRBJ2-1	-	TGCAGCGTTGAAGACGGGGGCAATGAGCAGTTCTTC	CSVEDGGNEQFF
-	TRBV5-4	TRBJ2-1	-	TGTGCCAGCAGCCCACCTCAGGGGCCCCTATACAATGAGCAGTTCTTC	CASSPPQGPLYNEQFF
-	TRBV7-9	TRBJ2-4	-	TGTGCCAGCAGCGCCTCGACACGCAACATTCAGTACTTC	CASSASTRNIQYF
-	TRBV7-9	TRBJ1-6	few	TGTGCCAGCAGCTTGGGTGGTTCACCCCTCCACTTT	CASSLGGSPLHF
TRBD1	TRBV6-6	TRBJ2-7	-	TGTGCCAGCACCGAATCGACAGGGTTTCACGAGCAGTACTTC	CASTESTGFHEQYF
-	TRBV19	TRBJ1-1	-	TGTGCCAGTAGCCTTAGGAGGGTGAACACTGAAGCTTTCTTT	CASSLRRVNTEAFF
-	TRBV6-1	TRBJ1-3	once	TGTGCCAGCAGCTGGGCCAGTGGAAACACCATATATTTT	CASSWASGNTIYF
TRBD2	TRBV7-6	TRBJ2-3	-	TGTGCCAGCAGCTCTGGACTAGCGGGAGCTGTTAGCACAGATACGCAGTATTTT	CASSSGLAGAVSTDTQYF
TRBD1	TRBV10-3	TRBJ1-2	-	TGTGCCAGCAGCGCCGGGACAGGGTTCTATGGCTACACCTTC	CASSAGTGFYGYTF
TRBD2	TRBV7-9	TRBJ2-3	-	TGTGCCAGCAGCCTTAGACTAGCGGGAGGCACAGATACGCAGTATTTT	CASSLRLAGGTDTQYF
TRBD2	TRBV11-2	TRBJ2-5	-	TGTGCCAGCAGCCAAACAGCGGGGGGGCAAGACGCGACCCAGTACTTC	CASSQTAGGQDATQYF
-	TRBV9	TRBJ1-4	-	TGTGCCAGCAGCATCGGAAGTGCTGGAAAACTGTTTTTT	CASSIGSAGKLFF
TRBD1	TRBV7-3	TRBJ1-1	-	TGTGCCAGCAGCTTAATGGCAGGGGGGAACACTGAAGCTTTCTTT	CASSLMAGGNTEAFF
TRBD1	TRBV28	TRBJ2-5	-	TGTGCCAGCAGTCCCGCGAGGACAGGAGAGACCCAGTACTTC	CASSPARTGETQYF
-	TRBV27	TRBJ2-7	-	TGTGCCAGCAGTTTATCGCCGGGACAACGGGGCAACGAGCAGTACTTC	CASSLSPGQRGNEQYF
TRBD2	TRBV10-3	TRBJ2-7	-	TGTGCCATCATCCCGGGGGGGGGAGATAACGAGCAGTACTTC	CAIIPGGGDNEQYF
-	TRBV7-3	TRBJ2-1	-	TGTGCCAGCAGCTTAAATCCGACCTTAGACCCCTACAATGAGCAGTTCTTC	CASSLNPTLDPYNEQFF
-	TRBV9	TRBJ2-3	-	TGTGCCAGCAGCGCTCTCGGGTCTAGCACAGATACGCAGTATTTT	CASSALGSSTDTQYF